The rows below give T cell receptor beta chains drawn from one sample of a study of blood T cell repertoires in COVID-19. The assay was immunoSEQ multiplex PCR, and TCRdb's table has in-frame clones only and misses some. Among some 68,000 clones listed, 90% were seen once. Sample: peripheral blood. All receptors come from a man aged 50 or older with COVID-19, enrolled during active disease. Each CDR3 is given with its conserved first and last residue. The order of the fields is V gene, clone size, D gene, J gene, CDR3 DNA, CDR3 protein. D genes are given only for firm matches. Part of the rows lack a size; the others show once, few, many or a class for expanded clones.

v_call: TRBV7-8; clone_size: -; d_call: TRBD2; j_call: TRBJ2-2; cdr3_nt: TGTGCCAGCAGCTTATCTCTAGCGGCGAACACCGGGGAGCTGTTTTTT; cdr3_aa: CASSLSLAANTGELFF
v_call: TRBV28; clone_size: -; d_call: -; j_call: TRBJ1-1; cdr3_nt: TGTGCCAGCAAAAGGGAGACACGCGGGGCTAACACTGAAGCTTTCTTT; cdr3_aa: CASKRETRGANTEAFF
v_call: TRBV19; clone_size: -; d_call: TRBD2; j_call: TRBJ2-1; cdr3_nt: TGTGCCAGTAGTCCTACGGGACTAGCGGAGGGGGATGAGCAGTTCTTC; cdr3_aa: CASSPTGLAEGDEQFF
v_call: TRBV29-1; clone_size: -; d_call: TRBD2; j_call: TRBJ2-1; cdr3_nt: TGCAGCGTTGAGAGCGGGAGCCTTTACAATGAGCAGTTCTTC; cdr3_aa: CSVESGSLYNEQFF
v_call: TRBV19; clone_size: -; d_call: -; j_call: TRBJ1-2; cdr3_nt: TGTGCCAGTAGTATCTTGCCGATTTCAGTTAACTATGGCTACACCTTC; cdr3_aa: CASSILPISVNYGYTF
v_call: TRBV27; clone_size: few; d_call: -; j_call: TRBJ1-1; cdr3_nt: TGTGCCAGCAGCAGGCCCGGGACATTGAACACTGAAGCTTTCTTT; cdr3_aa: CASSRPGTLNTEAFF
v_call: TRBV5-4; clone_size: -; d_call: -; j_call: TRBJ2-1; cdr3_nt: TGTGCCAGCAGCTGGGGCGATGAGCAGTTCTTC; cdr3_aa: CASSWGDEQFF
v_call: TRBV14; clone_size: -; d_call: TRBD1; j_call: TRBJ1-1; cdr3_nt: TGTGCCAGCAGCCAATATCCTCCGACAGGGGGGAACACTGAAGCTTTCTTT; cdr3_aa: CASSQYPPTGGNTEAFF
v_call: TRBV19; clone_size: -; d_call: TRBD1; j_call: TRBJ1-2; cdr3_nt: TGTGCCAGTAGTCGGACAGGGAACTATGGCTACACCTTC; cdr3_aa: CASSRTGNYGYTF
v_call: TRBV5-4; clone_size: -; d_call: -; j_call: TRBJ1-4; cdr3_nt: TGTGCCAGCAGCCGTGCAACTAATGAAAAACTGTTTTTT; cdr3_aa: CASSRATNEKLFF
v_call: TRBV4-2; clone_size: -; d_call: TRBD2; j_call: TRBJ2-1; cdr3_nt: TGTGCCAGCAGCCTGCGGGGGGTAGGCAATGAGCAGTTCTTC; cdr3_aa: CASSLRGVGNEQFF
v_call: TRBV4-1; clone_size: -; d_call: -; j_call: TRBJ1-3; cdr3_nt: TGCGCCAGCAGCCAAGTAGGGACTGCCTCCTACTCTGGAAACACCATATATTTT; cdr3_aa: CASSQVGTASYSGNTIYF
v_call: TRBV18; clone_size: -; d_call: TRBD1; j_call: TRBJ2-2; cdr3_nt: TGTGCCAGCTCACCCCGGGACAGCCGGACCGGGGAGCTGTTTTTT; cdr3_aa: CASSPRDSRTGELFF
v_call: TRBV30; clone_size: -; d_call: -; j_call: TRBJ1-6; cdr3_nt: TGTGCCTGGAGCGAGGGAATTTATAATTCACCCCTCCACTTT; cdr3_aa: CAWSEGIYNSPLHF
v_call: TRBV5-5; clone_size: once; d_call: TRBD2; j_call: TRBJ2-1; cdr3_nt: TGTGCCAGCAGCCCCCAAGCGGGAGGGCCAGCTGAGCAGTTCTTC; cdr3_aa: CASSPQAGGPAEQFF
v_call: TRBV3-1/TRBV3-2; clone_size: -; d_call: TRBD2; j_call: TRBJ2-1; cdr3_nt: TGTGCCAGCAGCCCTACGGGACTAGCGGGAGTTTCCTACAATGAGCAGTTCTTC; cdr3_aa: CASSPTGLAGVSYNEQFF
v_call: TRBV11-3; clone_size: -; d_call: -; j_call: TRBJ1-3; cdr3_nt: TGTGCCAGCAGCTTTGGAGGGGAATCTGGAAACACCATATATTTT; cdr3_aa: CASSFGGESGNTIYF
v_call: TRBV6-5; clone_size: -; d_call: TRBD1; j_call: TRBJ2-7; cdr3_nt: TGTGCCAGCAGTCGAGGTGGGACAGGGGGCAGCGAGCAGTACTTC; cdr3_aa: CASSRGGTGGSEQYF
v_call: TRBV2; clone_size: -; d_call: -; j_call: TRBJ2-3; cdr3_nt: TGTGCCATCCGACCGCCGGACAGACTTGACACAGATACGCAGTATTTT; cdr3_aa: CAIRPPDRLDTDTQYF
v_call: TRBV11-2; clone_size: -; d_call: -; j_call: TRBJ1-2; cdr3_nt: TGTGCCAGCAGCTTACGAGGGCTCCCTAACTATGGCTACACCTTC; cdr3_aa: CASSLRGLPNYGYTF
v_call: TRBV27; clone_size: -; d_call: -; j_call: TRBJ1-3; cdr3_nt: TGTGCCAGCAGCAGATCGACAGGCCTCTCTGGAAACACCATATATTTT; cdr3_aa: CASSRSTGLSGNTIYF
v_call: TRBV7-9; clone_size: -; d_call: TRBD2; j_call: TRBJ2-3; cdr3_nt: TGTGCCAGCAGCTTGACGGGAGGAGGAACAGATACGCAGTATTTT; cdr3_aa: CASSLTGGGTDTQYF
v_call: TRBV5-1; clone_size: -; d_call: -; j_call: TRBJ2-5; cdr3_nt: TGCGCCAGCAGCCCTGGAGTAGCGGTGGTTAGGGGAAAAGAGACCCAGTACTTC; cdr3_aa: CASSPGVAVVRGKETQYF
v_call: TRBV11-3; clone_size: -; d_call: TRBD1; j_call: TRBJ2-3; cdr3_nt: TGTGCCAGCAGCTTAGCGTACAGGGGGCCGAACACAGATACGCAGTATTTT; cdr3_aa: CASSLAYRGPNTDTQYF
v_call: TRBV5-1; clone_size: -; d_call: TRBD2; j_call: TRBJ2-7; cdr3_nt: TGCGCCAGCAGCCCGGACGGACTAGCGGGAGGTTACGAGCAGTACTTC; cdr3_aa: CASSPDGLAGGYEQYF
v_call: TRBV11-3; clone_size: -; d_call: TRBD2; j_call: TRBJ2-3; cdr3_nt: TGTGCCAGCAGCTTAGAAGCGGGAGGGCCAGATACGCAGTATTTT; cdr3_aa: CASSLEAGGPDTQYF
v_call: TRBV6-4; clone_size: -; d_call: -; j_call: TRBJ2-1; cdr3_nt: TGTGCCAGCAGTGACATGACGGGTTCACACAATGAGCAGTTCTTC; cdr3_aa: CASSDMTGSHNEQFF
v_call: TRBV5-1; clone_size: -; d_call: TRBD2; j_call: TRBJ2-4; cdr3_nt: TGCGCCAGCAGCTTGGGGGGGACTAGCGGGAGTACGGCCAAAAACATTCAGTACTTC; cdr3_aa: CASSLGGTSGSTAKNIQYF
v_call: TRBV5-1; clone_size: -; d_call: -; j_call: TRBJ2-5; cdr3_nt: TGCGCCAGCACCATAGCTAGCCCCCAGGAGACCCAGTACTTC; cdr3_aa: CASTIASPQETQYF
v_call: TRBV7-9; clone_size: -; d_call: TRBD2; j_call: TRBJ2-7; cdr3_nt: TGTGCCAGCAGCTCCGGACTAGCCTGGTACGAGCAGTACTTC; cdr3_aa: CASSSGLAWYEQYF
v_call: TRBV28; clone_size: -; d_call: -; j_call: TRBJ2-2; cdr3_nt: TGTGCCAGCCGAGGGGGGGTTACCGGGGAGCTGTTTTTT; cdr3_aa: CASRGGVTGELFF
v_call: TRBV6-5; clone_size: -; d_call: -; j_call: TRBJ2-7; cdr3_nt: TGTGCCAGCAGCAGGGGGGTCATCCCCTACGAGCAGTACTTC; cdr3_aa: CASSRGVIPYEQYF
v_call: TRBV5-4; clone_size: -; d_call: -; j_call: TRBJ2-3; cdr3_nt: TGTGCCAGCACCTTTGACAGGATCACAGATACGCAGTATTTT; cdr3_aa: CASTFDRITDTQYF
v_call: TRBV28; clone_size: -; d_call: TRBD2; j_call: TRBJ2-1; cdr3_nt: TGTGCCAGCAGTTCCCCTTCCGGGACTAGCGGAGGGAGCTCCTACAATGAGCAGTTCTTC; cdr3_aa: CASSSPSGTSGGSSYNEQFF
v_call: TRBV12-3/TRBV12-4; clone_size: -; d_call: TRBD2; j_call: TRBJ2-7; cdr3_nt: TGTGCCAGCAGTTCTAGCGGCTCCTACGAGCAGTACTTC; cdr3_aa: CASSSSGSYEQYF
v_call: TRBV6-5; clone_size: -; d_call: -; j_call: TRBJ1-1; cdr3_nt: TGTGCCAGCGGCCGGAGGACGAGGGACACTGAAGCTTTCTTT; cdr3_aa: CASGRRTRDTEAFF
v_call: TRBV9; clone_size: -; d_call: -; j_call: TRBJ2-3; cdr3_nt: TGTGCCAGCAGCGTCCAAAGCGGTACAGATACGCAGTATTTT; cdr3_aa: CASSVQSGTDTQYF
v_call: TRBV3-1/TRBV3-2; clone_size: once; d_call: TRBD2; j_call: TRBJ2-7; cdr3_nt: TGTGCCAGCAGCCTACTAGCGGCCAACTACGAGCAGTACTTC; cdr3_aa: CASSLLAANYEQYF
v_call: TRBV7-2; clone_size: -; d_call: TRBD2; j_call: TRBJ2-1; cdr3_nt: TGTGCCAGCAGCTTAGTGGGGTCGGGAGGGTATAATGAGCAGTTCTTC; cdr3_aa: CASSLVGSGGYNEQFF
v_call: TRBV24-1; clone_size: -; d_call: -; j_call: TRBJ2-1; cdr3_nt: TGTGCCACCAGTGATTCACGGAGGGGGCACAATGAGCAGTTCTTC; cdr3_aa: CATSDSRRGHNEQFF
v_call: TRBV6-5; clone_size: -; d_call: -; j_call: TRBJ1-2; cdr3_nt: TGTGCCAGCAGTCAGACAGCATCTAACTATGGCTACACCTTC; cdr3_aa: CASSQTASNYGYTF
v_call: TRBV28; clone_size: -; d_call: TRBD2; j_call: TRBJ2-7; cdr3_nt: TGTGCCAGCATAGGGACTAGCGGGGCCTACGAGCAGTACTTC; cdr3_aa: CASIGTSGAYEQYF